These 10 T cell receptor beta chains were all obtained from the same sample, sequenced in a study of identical twins. TCRdb fed the 5' RACE reads into MiXCR, producing one record per CDR3 protein. The sample lists 350,000 or so distinct CDR3 sequences, roughly 12% seen once, with around 6.9% in the top ten. In addition, the sample was reused for a study of yellow fever vaccine responses in identical twins.

The sample taken for sequencing was CD8+ T cells sorted from blood. These receptors originate from a woman between 18 and 29 years old in good health.

This clonotype was counted a few times. The rearrangement joins TRBV12-3 or TRBV12-4 to TRBJ2-2, with D maybe TRBD2 (6 bases). This CDR3 has 15 amino acids. Trimming took 3 bases from V and 0 from J, leaving 8 bases between them. The CDR3: CASSFGTPNTGELFF. The CDR3 coding sequence is TGTGCCAGCAGTTTTGGGACTCCGAACACCGGGGAGCTGTTTTTT.

In this sample, this clonotype turned up a few times. V and J are TRBV27 and TRBJ2-5, with a possible D match to TRBD1 (6 bases). Germline V gives CDR1 MNHEY, CDR2 SMNVEV (reference sequence). V lost 5 bases, J lost 3 bases, and 10 bases lay in between. The length of the CDR3 is 13 residues. This CDR3 reads CASSPDSKETQYF. DNA of the CDR3: TGTGCCAGCAGTCCGGACAGTAAAGAGACCCAGTACTTC.

This clonotype was seen many times. The rearrangement links TRBV24-1 to TRBJ2-1; tentatively, D is TRBD1 (6 bases). The CDR3 loop spans 15 amino acids. Per germline, CDR1 KGHDR and CDR2 SFDVKD. The V end was cut by 5 bases, the J end by 5 bases, with 15 bases between. Here the CDR3 DNA reads TGTGCCACCAGTGCCGAAGGGGGAGTCAACAATGAGCAGTTCTTC. It yields the protein CATSAEGGVNNEQFF.

The table lists this clonotype with a few counts. This chain joins TRBV4-1 and TRBJ1-1; TRBD1 might be the D (5 bases). Trimming took off 3 bases at V and 3 bases at J, with 8 bases between the two ends. In germline, CDR1 is MGHRA, CDR2 YSYEKL. CDR3 size: 13 residues. The CDR3 loop reads CASSHGGHTEAFF. In DNA, the CDR3 is TGCGCCAGCAGCCATGGGGGTCACACTGAAGCTTTCTTT.

This clonotype showed up just a few times. This chain connects TRBV28 to TRBJ1-6; D may be TRBD1 (5 bases). Trimming removed 0 bases from V and 15 bases from J, with 9 bases in between. Germline CDR1 and CDR2: MDHEN and SYDVKM. The CDR3 covers 12 residues. The CDR3 DNA is TGTGCCAGCAGTTTATGGGGGGGTAACCTCCACTTT. This translates into CASSLWGGNLHF.

This clonotype was found a few times. This chain connects TRBV9 to TRBJ1-2; 7 nucleotides agree with TRBD1. V lost 3 bases to trimming and J lost 6 bases; unmatched junction nucleotides: 2. Looked up from germline, CDR1 is SGDLS and CDR2 is YYNGEE. This CDR3 has 12 residues. The CDR3 is CASSADRHGYTF. In nucleotides, the CDR3 is TGTGCCAGCAGCGCGGACAGGCATGGCTACACCTTC.

The chain recombines TRBV6-4 with TRBJ2-1; TRBD1 or TRBD2 may be the D gene (5 bases each). CDR1 and CDR2 from the germline V gene are MRHNA and SNTAGT. The CDR3 spans 13 residues. Deletions cut 0 bases from V and 9 bases from J, with 9 bases between. The CDR3 is CASSDSGVGEQFF. DNA of the CDR3: TGTGCCAGCAGTGACTCGGGGGTGGGTGAGCAGTTCTTC.

This clonotype was recorded a few times. The chain uses TRBV29-1 and TRBJ1-1, with D perhaps matching TRBD1 (6 bases). CDR3 length: 12 residues. Germline CDR1 is SQVTM and CDR2 is ANQGSEA. The V and J ends lost 7 bases and 5 bases respectively, with 14 bases between them. The CDR3 DNA follows: TGCAGCGCCCCGGACAGAGGGACTGAAGCTTTCTTT. This sequence encodes CSAPDRGTEAFF.

This clonotype was recorded a few times. This chain connects TRBV12-3 or TRBV12-4 to TRBJ2-7; no reliable D call. The CDR3 extends over 15 amino acids. V was trimmed by 5 bases and J by 0 bases, leaving 14 bases between them. DNA of the CDR3: TGTGCCAGCAGTCGCCGCCTGACCCTCTCCTACGAGCAGTACTTC. It codes for CASSRRLTLSYEQYF.

The table lists this clonotype with a few counts. This rearrangement joins TRBV5-1 to TRBJ2-7; 9 nucleotides match TRBD1. Trimming took 0 bases from V and 4 from J; bases not matched to a gene: 2. CDR1 and CDR2 (germline): SGHRS, YFSETQ. CDR3 length equals 14 residues. CDR3 region: CASSLETGGYEQYF. In DNA, the CDR3 is TGCGCCAGCAGCTTGGAGACAGGGGGTTACGAGCAGTACTTC.